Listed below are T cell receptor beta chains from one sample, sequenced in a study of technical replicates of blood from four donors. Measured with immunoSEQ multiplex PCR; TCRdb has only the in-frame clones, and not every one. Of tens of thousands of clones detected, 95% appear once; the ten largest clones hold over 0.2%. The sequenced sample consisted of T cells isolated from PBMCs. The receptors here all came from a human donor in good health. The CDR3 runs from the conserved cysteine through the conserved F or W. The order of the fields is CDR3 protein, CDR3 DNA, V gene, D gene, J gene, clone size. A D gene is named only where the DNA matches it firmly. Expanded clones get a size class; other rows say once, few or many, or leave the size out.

CDR3 protein: CSLPTGGMASYNEQFF
CDR3 DNA: TGCAGCCTACCCACAGGGGGAATGGCGTCCTACAATGAGCAGTTCTTC
V gene: TRBV29-1
D gene: TRBD1
J gene: TRBJ2-1
clone size: medium-sized

CDR3 protein: CASSQTRLTGEGYTF
CDR3 DNA: TGCGCCAGCAGCCAAACGCGCCTGACAGGGGAGGGCTACACCTTC
V gene: TRBV4-1
D gene: TRBD1
J gene: TRBJ1-2
clone size: -

CDR3 protein: CATSKDMGRRDTQYF
CDR3 DNA: TGTGCCACCAGCAAGGATATGGGCCGCAGGGATACGCAGTATTTT
V gene: TRBV15
D gene: -
J gene: TRBJ2-3
clone size: -

CDR3 protein: CASSLSPLNQPQHF
CDR3 DNA: TGTGCCAGCAGTTTAAGCCCCCTAAATCAGCCCCAGCATTTT
V gene: TRBV27
D gene: -
J gene: TRBJ1-5
clone size: -

CDR3 protein: CASSLATGGRGNEQFF
CDR3 DNA: TGCGCCAGCAGCTTAGCAACAGGGGGCAGGGGAAATGAGCAGTTCTTC
V gene: TRBV5-1
D gene: TRBD1
J gene: TRBJ2-1
clone size: -

CDR3 protein: CASSFHGNEQFF
CDR3 DNA: TGTGCCAGCAGTTTTCACGGGAATGAGCAGTTCTTC
V gene: TRBV27
D gene: -
J gene: TRBJ2-1
clone size: -

CDR3 protein: CASSLPGLGTEAFF
CDR3 DNA: TGTGCCAGCAGTTTACCGGGACTGGGCACTGAAGCTTTCTTT
V gene: TRBV27
D gene: -
J gene: TRBJ1-1
clone size: once

CDR3 protein: CASSLDWGTSGWGAKNIQYF
CDR3 DNA: TGTGCCAGCAGCCTGGACTGGGGGACTAGCGGGTGGGGAGCCAAAAACATTCAGTACTTC
V gene: TRBV4-2
D gene: TRBD2
J gene: TRBJ2-4
clone size: -

CDR3 protein: CASSGLLFSYEQYF
CDR3 DNA: TGTGCCAGCAGTGGTCTACTCTTCTCCTACGAGCAGTACTTC
V gene: TRBV28
D gene: -
J gene: TRBJ2-7
clone size: -

CDR3 protein: CASSFPGTPGGYTF
CDR3 DNA: TGTGCCAGCAGCTTCCCAGGAACCCCGGGAGGCTACACCTTC
V gene: TRBV7-9
D gene: -
J gene: TRBJ1-2
clone size: -

CDR3 protein: CASSPERRVETQYF
CDR3 DNA: TGTGCCAGCAGCCCGGAGCGGAGGGTGGAGACCCAGTACTTC
V gene: TRBV5-6
D gene: -
J gene: TRBJ2-5
clone size: once

CDR3 protein: CASSLRRSGQIFSGNTIYF
CDR3 DNA: TGTGCCAGCAGCTTACGTCGATCGGGACAGATTTTCTCTGGAAACACCATATATTTT
V gene: TRBV7-8
D gene: TRBD1
J gene: TRBJ1-3
clone size: -

CDR3 protein: CASSGTGTGYGYTF
CDR3 DNA: TGTGCCAGCAGCGGGACAGGGACCGGCTATGGCTACACCTTC
V gene: TRBV2
D gene: TRBD1
J gene: TRBJ1-2
clone size: -

CDR3 protein: CSVGTDSNQPQHF
CDR3 DNA: TGCAGCGTTGGGACAGATAGCAATCAGCCCCAGCATTTT
V gene: TRBV29-1
D gene: -
J gene: TRBJ1-5
clone size: -

CDR3 protein: CASSPDGGYQPQHF
CDR3 DNA: TGTGCCAGCAGCCCGGACGGAGGATATCAGCCCCAGCATTTT
V gene: TRBV6-5
D gene: -
J gene: TRBJ1-5
clone size: -

CDR3 protein: CASVSLGGGTEAFF
CDR3 DNA: TGTGCCAGCGTCTCTTTGGGCGGGGGCACTGAAGCTTTCTTT
V gene: TRBV2
D gene: -
J gene: TRBJ1-1
clone size: -

CDR3 protein: CASSTTGRYEQYF
CDR3 DNA: TGTGCCAGCAGTACTACTGGCCGCTACGAGCAGTACTTC
V gene: TRBV7-9
D gene: -
J gene: TRBJ2-7
clone size: once

CDR3 protein: CASSVGQGYGYTF
CDR3 DNA: TGTGCCAGCAGCGTAGGTCAGGGGTACGGCTACACCTTC
V gene: TRBV9
D gene: -
J gene: TRBJ1-2
clone size: -

CDR3 protein: CASSETGRVQENTEAFF
CDR3 DNA: TGTGCCAGCAGTGAAACAGGGAGGGTCCAGGAGAACACTGAAGCTTTCTTT
V gene: TRBV6-1
D gene: -
J gene: TRBJ1-1
clone size: -

CDR3 protein: CASSASGLMNTEAFF
CDR3 DNA: TGTGCCAGCAGTGCTTCGGGACTCATGAACACTGAAGCTTTCTTT
V gene: TRBV6-4
D gene: -
J gene: TRBJ1-1
clone size: -

CDR3 protein: CASSYSPNQPQHF
CDR3 DNA: TGTGCCAGTAGTTACAGCCCCAATCAGCCCCAGCATTTT
V gene: TRBV19
D gene: -
J gene: TRBJ1-5
clone size: once

CDR3 protein: CASSFPGSYEQYF
CDR3 DNA: TGTGCCAGCAGCTTTCCAGGGTCCTACGAGCAGTACTTC
V gene: TRBV11-2
D gene: -
J gene: TRBJ2-7
clone size: -

CDR3 protein: CASGLVLGQGESGNQPQHF
CDR3 DNA: TGTGCTAGTGGTTTGGTATTGGGACAGGGGGAATCAGGCAATCAGCCCCAGCATTTT
V gene: TRBV12-5
D gene: TRBD1
J gene: TRBJ1-5
clone size: -

CDR3 protein: CAIEEDRGGYNEQFF
CDR3 DNA: TGTGCCATCGAAGAGGACAGGGGTGGCTACAATGAGCAGTTCTTC
V gene: TRBV10-3
D gene: TRBD1
J gene: TRBJ2-1
clone size: -

CDR3 protein: CASSQEVAGGFETQYF
CDR3 DNA: TGTGCCAGCAGCCAAGAGGTAGCGGGAGGCTTCGAGACCCAGTACTTC
V gene: TRBV4-2
D gene: TRBD2
J gene: TRBJ2-5
clone size: -

CDR3 protein: CASSAWTSGSSYEQYF
CDR3 DNA: TGTGCCAGCAGCGCCTGGACTAGCGGAAGCTCCTACGAGCAGTACTTC
V gene: TRBV7-9
D gene: TRBD2
J gene: TRBJ2-7
clone size: -

CDR3 protein: CASSRTGQGAPSYEQYF
CDR3 DNA: TGTGCCAGCAGTCGAACCGGACAGGGCGCTCCCTCCTACGAGCAGTACTTC
V gene: TRBV13
D gene: TRBD1
J gene: TRBJ2-7
clone size: -